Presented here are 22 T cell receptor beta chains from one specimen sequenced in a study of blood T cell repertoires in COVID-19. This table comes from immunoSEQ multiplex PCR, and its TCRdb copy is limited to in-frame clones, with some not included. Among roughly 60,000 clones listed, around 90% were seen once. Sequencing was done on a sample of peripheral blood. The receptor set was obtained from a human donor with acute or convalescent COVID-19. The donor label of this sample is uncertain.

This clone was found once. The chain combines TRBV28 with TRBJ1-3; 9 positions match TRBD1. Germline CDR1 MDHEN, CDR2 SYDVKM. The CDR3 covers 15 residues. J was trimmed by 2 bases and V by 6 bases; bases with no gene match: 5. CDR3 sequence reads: CASSTQGAAGNTIYF. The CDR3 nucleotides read TGTGCCAGCAGCACACAGGGGGCGGCTGGAAACACCATATATTTT.

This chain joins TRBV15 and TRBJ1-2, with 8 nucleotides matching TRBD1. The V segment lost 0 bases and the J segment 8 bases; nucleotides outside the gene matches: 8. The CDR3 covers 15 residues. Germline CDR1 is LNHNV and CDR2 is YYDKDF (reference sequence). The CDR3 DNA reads TGTGCCACCAGCAGAGATCTTGGGACAGGCTTCGGCTACACCTTC. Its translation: CATSRDLGTGFGYTF.

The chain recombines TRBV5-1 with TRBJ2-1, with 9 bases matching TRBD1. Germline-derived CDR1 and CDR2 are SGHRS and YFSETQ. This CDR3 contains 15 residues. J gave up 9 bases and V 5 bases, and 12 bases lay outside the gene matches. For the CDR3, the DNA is TGCGCCAGCAGGGTGGGGACAGGGAATGTCGGTGAGCAGTTCTTC. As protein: CASRVGTGNVGEQFF.

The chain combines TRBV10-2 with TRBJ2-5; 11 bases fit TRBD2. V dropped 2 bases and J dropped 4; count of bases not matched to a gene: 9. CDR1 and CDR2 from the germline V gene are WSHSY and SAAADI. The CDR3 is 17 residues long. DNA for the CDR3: TGCGCCAGCAGTGAGAGGATAGCGGGGGGGCCGGGAGAGACCCAGTACTTC. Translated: CASSERIAGGPGETQYF.

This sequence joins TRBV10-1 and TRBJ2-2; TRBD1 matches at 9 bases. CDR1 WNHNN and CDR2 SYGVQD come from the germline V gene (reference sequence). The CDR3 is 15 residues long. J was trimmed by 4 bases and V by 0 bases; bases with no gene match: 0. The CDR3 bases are TGCGCCAGCAGTGAGTCGACAGGGGGCACCGGGGAGCTGTTTTTT. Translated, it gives CASSESTGGTGELFF.

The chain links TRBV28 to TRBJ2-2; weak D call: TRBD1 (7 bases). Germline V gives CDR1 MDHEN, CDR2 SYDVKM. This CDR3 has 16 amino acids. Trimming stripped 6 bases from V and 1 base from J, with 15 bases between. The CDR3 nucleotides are TGTGCCAGCAGATTGTACAGGGGACTGAACACCGGGGAGCTGTTTTTT. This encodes CASRLYRGLNTGELFF.

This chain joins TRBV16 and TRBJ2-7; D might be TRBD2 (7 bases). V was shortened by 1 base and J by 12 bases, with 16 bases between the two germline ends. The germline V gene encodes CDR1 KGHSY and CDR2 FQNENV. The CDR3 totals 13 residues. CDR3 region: CASSQLEGRGPYF. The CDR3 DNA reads TGTGCCAGCAGCCAATTGGAGGGGCGGGGGCCGTACTTC.

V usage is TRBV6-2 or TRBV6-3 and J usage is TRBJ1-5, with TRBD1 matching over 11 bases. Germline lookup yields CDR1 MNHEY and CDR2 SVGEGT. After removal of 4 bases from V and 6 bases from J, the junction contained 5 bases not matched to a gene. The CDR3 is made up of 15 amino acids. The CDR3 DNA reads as TGTGCCAGCAGTTTCGCCGGGACAGGGGGTCAGCCCCAGCATTTT. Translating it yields CASSFAGTGGQPQHF.

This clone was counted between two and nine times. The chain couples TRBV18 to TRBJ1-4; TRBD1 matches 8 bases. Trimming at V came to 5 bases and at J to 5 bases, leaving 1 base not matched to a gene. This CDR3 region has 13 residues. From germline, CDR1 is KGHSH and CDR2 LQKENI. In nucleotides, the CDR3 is TGTGCCAGCTCAACAGGGGGGAATGAAAAACTGTTTTTT. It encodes CASSTGGNEKLFF.

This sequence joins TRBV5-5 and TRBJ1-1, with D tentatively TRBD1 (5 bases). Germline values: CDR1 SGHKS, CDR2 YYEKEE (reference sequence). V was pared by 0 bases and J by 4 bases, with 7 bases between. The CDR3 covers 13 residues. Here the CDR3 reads CASSLVDSTEAFF. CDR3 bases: TGTGCCAGCAGCTTGGTAGACAGCACTGAAGCTTTCTTT. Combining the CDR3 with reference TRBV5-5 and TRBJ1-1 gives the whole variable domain DAGVTQSPTHLIKTRGQQVTLRCSPISGHKSVSWYQQVLGQGPQFIFQYYEKEERGRGNFPDRFSARQFPNYSSELNVNALLLGDSALYLCASSLVDSTEAFFGQGTRLTVV.

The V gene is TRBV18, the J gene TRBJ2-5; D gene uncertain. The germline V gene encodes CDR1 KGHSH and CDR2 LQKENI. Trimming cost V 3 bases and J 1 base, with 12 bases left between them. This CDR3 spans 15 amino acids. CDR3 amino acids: CASSPQPVSQETQYF. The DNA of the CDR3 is TGTGCCAGCTCACCCCAACCGGTATCCCAAGAGACCCAGTACTTC.

Here the CDR3 reads CASSFIGRSAGELFF. CDR3 DNA sequence: TGTGCCAGCAGCTTTATTGGCAGAAGCGCCGGGGAGCTGTTTTTT. The chain couples TRBV7-8 to TRBJ2-2; no reliable D call. The CDR3 loop spans 15 amino acids. Germline V CDR1 and CDR2: SGHVS, FQNEAQ. V dropped 3 bases and J dropped 6 bases, with 14 bases sitting between them.

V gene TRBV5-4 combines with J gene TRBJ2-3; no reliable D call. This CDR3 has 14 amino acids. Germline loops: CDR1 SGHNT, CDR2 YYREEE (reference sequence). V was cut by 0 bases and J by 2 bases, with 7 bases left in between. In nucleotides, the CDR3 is TGTGCCAGCAGCTTGGTACAGCTCACAGATACGCAGTATTTT. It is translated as CASSLVQLTDTQYF.

The CDR3 coding sequence is TGTGCCAGTGAAGTTAGACCGGGACTAGCGGTTAATGAGCAGTTCTTC. This codes for CASEVRPGLAVNEQFF. The gene calls are TRBV19 and TRBJ2-1; 11 bases line up with TRBD2. The CDR3 loop spans 16 amino acids. CDR1 is LNHDA, CDR2 SQIVND, per germline (reference sequence). With 8 bases clipped from V and 7 bases from J, the junction kept 13 bases outside the gene matches.

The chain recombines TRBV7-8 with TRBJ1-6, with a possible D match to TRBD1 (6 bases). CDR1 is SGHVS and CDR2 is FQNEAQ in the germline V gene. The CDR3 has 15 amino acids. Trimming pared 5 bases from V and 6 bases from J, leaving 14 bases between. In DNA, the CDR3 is TGTGCCAGCAGCAAAAACAGGGAGTCTAATTCACCCCTCCACTTT. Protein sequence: CASSKNRESNSPLHF.

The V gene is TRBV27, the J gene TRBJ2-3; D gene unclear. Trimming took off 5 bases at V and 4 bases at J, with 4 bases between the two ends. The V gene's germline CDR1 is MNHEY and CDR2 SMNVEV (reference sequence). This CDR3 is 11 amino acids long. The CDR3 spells CASSAADTQYF. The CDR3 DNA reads TGTGCCAGCAGTGCAGCAGATACGCAGTATTTT.

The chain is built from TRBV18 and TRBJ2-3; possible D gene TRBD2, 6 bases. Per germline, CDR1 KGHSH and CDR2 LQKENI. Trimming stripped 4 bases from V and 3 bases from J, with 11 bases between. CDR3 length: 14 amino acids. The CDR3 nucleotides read TGTGCCAGCTCACTGCGGGGCGATACAGATACGCAGTATTTT. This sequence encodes CASSLRGDTDTQYF.

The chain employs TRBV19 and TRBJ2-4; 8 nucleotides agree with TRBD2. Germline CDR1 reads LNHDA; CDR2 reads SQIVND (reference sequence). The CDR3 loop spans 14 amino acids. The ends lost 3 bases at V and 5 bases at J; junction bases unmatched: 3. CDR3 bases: TGTGCCAGTAGTATTCCGGGACTAGAAAACATTCAGTACTTC. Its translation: CASSIPGLENIQYF.

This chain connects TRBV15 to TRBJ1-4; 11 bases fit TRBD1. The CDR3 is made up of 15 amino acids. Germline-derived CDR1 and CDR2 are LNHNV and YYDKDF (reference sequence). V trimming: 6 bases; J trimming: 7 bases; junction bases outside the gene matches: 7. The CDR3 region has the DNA TGTGCCACCAGGGAGGACAGGGGGCTTGGTGAAAAACTGTTTTTT. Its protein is CATREDRGLGEKLFF. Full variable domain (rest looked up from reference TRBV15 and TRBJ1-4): DAMVIQNPRYQVTQFGKPVTLSCSQTLNHNVMYWYQQKSSQAPKLLFHYYDKDFNNEADTPDNFQSRRPNTSFCFLDIRSPGLGDTAMYLCATREDRGLGEKLFFGSGTQLSVL.

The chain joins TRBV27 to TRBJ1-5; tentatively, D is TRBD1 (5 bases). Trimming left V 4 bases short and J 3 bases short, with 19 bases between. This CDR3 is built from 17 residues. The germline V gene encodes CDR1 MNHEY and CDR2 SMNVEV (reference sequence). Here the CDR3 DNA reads TGTGCCAGCAGTTCCCGGGCCCCCTCGGGGGTCAATCAGCCCCAGCATTTT. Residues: CASSSRAPSGVNQPQHF.

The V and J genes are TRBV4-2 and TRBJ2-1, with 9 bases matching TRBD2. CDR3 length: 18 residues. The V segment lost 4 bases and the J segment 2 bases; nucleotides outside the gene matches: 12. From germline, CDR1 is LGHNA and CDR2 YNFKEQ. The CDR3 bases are TGTGCCAGCAGCCTAGACGTTTTGGGCGGGAGGGCCTACAATGAGCAGTTCTTC. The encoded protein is CASSLDVLGGRAYNEQFF.

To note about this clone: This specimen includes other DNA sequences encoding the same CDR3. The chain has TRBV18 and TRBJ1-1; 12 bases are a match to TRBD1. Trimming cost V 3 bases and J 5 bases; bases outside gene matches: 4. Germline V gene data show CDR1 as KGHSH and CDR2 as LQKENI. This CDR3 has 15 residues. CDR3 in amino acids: CASSPGTGGITEAFF. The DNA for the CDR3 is TGTGCCAGCTCACCCGGGACAGGGGGCATTACTGAAGCTTTCTTT.